This TCR beta chain is drawn from a study of identical twins. Germline V gene sequence: CDR1 KGHSH, CDR2 LQKENI. The CDR3 runs to 14 residues. V dropped 6 bases and J dropped 3 bases, with 14 bases sitting between them. TCRdb ran MiXCR on the 5' RACE reads and lists one entry per CDR3 protein. Here the sample spans hundreds of thousands of distinct CDR3 sequences, 21% being singletons. The same data also contributed to another study, on T cells expressing NK-cell markers. That work states: Alpha-beta TCR T cells were the sole sorting target in several experiments, owing to an anti-gamma-delta TCR antibody.

Sequencing was performed on PBMCs. The clonotype originates from a woman younger than 35 in good health. The rearrangement links TRBV18 to TRBJ2-5; D possibly uses TRBD1 or TRBD2 (5 bases each). The CDR3 loop is CASSRGTAKETQYF. The CDR3 coding sequence is TGTGCCAGCTCCCGAGGGACGGCCAAAGAGACCCAGTACTTC.